Listed here are 18 T cell receptor beta chains from one sample, sequenced in a study of OX40 agonist ivuxolimab in advanced cancers. Profiled with immunoSEQ multiplex PCR; TCRdb holds only in-frame clones, not every one. The sample lists 15,000 to 20,000 clones, roughly 87% occurring once. The sample here was CD4+ or CD8+ T cells sorted from blood, taken in a trial of the OX40 agonist ivuxolimab. These receptors all come from an adult with an advanced solid tumor such as melanoma, head and neck, liver or kidney cancer.

This chain joins TRBV7-8 and TRBJ2-2; no clear D. Per the germline V gene, CDR1 is SGHVS and CDR2 is FQNEAQ. The CDR3 has 16 residues. Deletions cut 3 bases from V and 4 bases from J, with 15 bases between. In nucleotides, the CDR3 is TGTGCCAGCAGCTTCCCGGGCGGTTGGTCCACCGGGGAGCTGTTTTTT. This codes for CASSFPGGWSTGELFF.

The CDR3: CATSRDPGTGLNYGYTF. The CDR3 nucleotides read TGTGCCACCAGCAGAGATCCTGGGACAGGGTTGAACTATGGCTACACCTTC. This chain uses TRBV15 with TRBJ1-2, with 9 positions matching TRBD1. The ends lost 0 bases at V and 2 bases at J; junction bases unmatched: 7. Germline-derived CDR1 and CDR2 are LNHNV and YYDKDF (reference sequence). The length of the CDR3 is 17 residues.

The chain couples TRBV30 to TRBJ1-5, with D perhaps matching TRBD1 (6 bases). In germline, CDR1 is GTSNPN, CDR2 SVGIG (reference sequence). CDR3 length equals 13 residues. Trimming left V 4 bases short and J 6 bases short, with 13 bases between. Written as DNA, the CDR3 is TGTGCCTGGACCCAAGGGGGGTTTCAGCCCCAGCATTTT. Amino acids: CAWTQGGFQPQHF.

The chain employs TRBV9 and TRBJ2-1; no clear D. Looked up from germline, CDR1 is SGDLS and CDR2 is YYNGEE. This CDR3 has 13 amino acids. The V end was cut by 3 bases, the J end by 9 bases, with 13 bases between. The CDR3: CASSGVLGREQFF. In DNA form, the CDR3 reads TGTGCCAGCAGCGGAGTCCTAGGACGTGAGCAGTTCTTC.

The rearrangement links TRBV5-6 to TRBJ1-1, with unresolved D. V was shortened by 2 bases and J by 7 bases, with 6 bases between the two germline ends. The CDR3 is 11 residues long. Germline loops: CDR1 SGHDT, CDR2 YYEEEE. CDR3: CASSFRNEAFF. The CDR3 DNA reads TGTGCCAGCAGCTTTAGGAATGAAGCTTTCTTT.

The chain recombines TRBV6-6 with TRBJ2-7, with D possibly being TRBD1 (6 bases). Germline values: CDR1 MNHNY, CDR2 SVGAGI (reference sequence). The CDR3 covers 13 residues. The V gene lost 5 bases and the J gene lost 0 bases, with 8 bases spanning the gap. CDR3 sequence (DNA): TGTGCCAGCAGTGGGGACACCTCCTACGAGCAGTACTTC. Translating it yields CASSGDTSYEQYF.

The rearrangement links TRBV12-5 to TRBJ2-7; D not resolved. V was pared by 5 bases and J by 1 base, with 18 bases between. The CDR3 is 16 amino acids. Germline V gives CDR1 LGHNT, CDR2 FRNRAP. The CDR3 is CASGPDFTKYSYEQYF. The DNA of the CDR3 is TGTGCTAGTGGTCCAGACTTTACAAAGTATTCCTACGAGCAGTACTTC.

The V call is TRBV5-1, the J call TRBJ1-3; TRBD1 agrees at 7 bases. Trimming at V came to 4 bases and at J to 1 base, leaving 5 bases not matched to a gene. Germline CDR1 SGHRS, CDR2 YFSETQ. The CDR3 runs to 15 residues. In DNA form, the CDR3 reads TGCGCCAGCAGCGAACAGGGGCTTTCTGGAAACACCATATATTTT. Its protein product is CASSEQGLSGNTIYF.

The chain is built from TRBV27 and TRBJ2-3; TRBD1 aligns across 10 bases. The CDR3 totals 18 residues. V shed 5 bases, J shed 0 bases, and the junction held 11 bases outside the gene matches. Germline V CDR1 and CDR2: MNHEY, SMNVEV (reference sequence). The CDR3 sequence is CASSPRQGAGTSTDTQYF. The CDR3 DNA follows: TGTGCCAGCAGTCCCCGACAGGGGGCTGGGACGAGCACAGATACGCAGTATTTT.

This chain joins TRBV5-4 and TRBJ1-1; D unclear. V was cut by 4 bases and J by 4 bases, with 11 bases left in between. The CDR3 has 13 amino acids. Looked up from germline, CDR1 is SGHNT and CDR2 is YYREEE (reference sequence). The chain's CDR3 is CASSGEVATEAFF. CDR3 DNA sequence: TGTGCCAGCAGCGGGGAGGTTGCCACTGAAGCTTTCTTT.

This chain connects TRBV10-3 to TRBJ1-1; a weak D match, TRBD1 (5 bases). The CDR3 has 14 amino acids. V lost 5 bases to trimming and J lost 4 bases, with 14 bases between them. CDR1 and CDR2 from the germline V gene are ENHRY and SYGVKD. This chain's CDR3 is CAISPTPRGTEAFF. CDR3 DNA: TGTGCCATCAGTCCGACACCAAGGGGCACTGAAGCTTTCTTT.

The rearrangement joins TRBV27 to TRBJ2-5; D assignment may be TRBD1 or TRBD2 (5 bases each). This CDR3 has 16 residues. Germline values: CDR1 MNHEY, CDR2 SMNVEV (reference sequence). Trimming shortened V by 5 bases and J by 0 bases, and 16 bases separated the two germline ends. CDR3 in amino acids: CASSVPPGRDQETQYF. The CDR3 DNA reads as TGTGCCAGCAGTGTACCTCCGGGACGGGACCAAGAGACCCAGTACTTC.

The chain combines TRBV9 with TRBJ2-3; D is perhaps TRBD1 or TRBD2 (5 bases each). Trimming shortened V by 3 bases and J by 6 bases, and 29 bases separated the two germline ends. This CDR3 spans 19 amino acids. The germline V gene has CDR1 SGDLS and CDR2 YYNGEE. The CDR3 region is CASSAQLFGDLILGDTQYF. CDR3 in DNA: TGTGCCAGCAGCGCACAACTCTTTGGGGACCTGATCCTCGGGGATACGCAGTATTTT.

The chain is built from TRBV28 and TRBJ2-2; D uncertain. Germline loops: CDR1 MDHEN, CDR2 SYDVKM. Trimming pared 3 bases from V and 4 bases from J, leaving 6 bases between. This CDR3 has 13 residues. For the CDR3, the DNA is TGTGCCAGCAGTTTCGGTGGCACCGGGGAGCTGTTTTTT. Protein: CASSFGGTGELFF.

J is TRBJ2-1 and V is TRBV11-2; D remains ambiguous. This CDR3 comprises 16 residues. V lost 5 bases to trimming and J lost 0 bases, with 14 bases between them. CDR1 is SGHAT, CDR2 FQNNGV, per germline. CDR3 nucleotides: TGTGCCAGCAGCCGGCCGGTGCACCTCTCCTACAATGAGCAGTTCTTC. It specifies CASSRPVHLSYNEQFF.

The chain combines TRBV6-1 with TRBJ1-1; TRBD1 matches at 10 bases. This CDR3 is built from 14 residues. The V segment lost 3 bases and the J segment 6 bases; nucleotides outside the gene matches: 4. The germline CDR1 and CDR2 sequences are MNHNS and SASEGT. DNA for the CDR3: TGTGCCAGCAGTGAGACCGGGACAGGGGCTGAAGCTTTCTTT. It codes for CASSETGTGAEAFF.

The rearrangement uses TRBV18 and TRBJ2-6; D unclear. This CDR3 has 19 amino acids. The V gene lost 2 bases and the J gene lost 0 bases, with 17 bases spanning the gap. CDR1 and CDR2 from the germline V gene are KGHSH and LQKENI. CDR3 residues: CASSPNGAVPLSGANVLTF. The CDR3 coding sequence is TGTGCCAGCTCACCAAACGGCGCAGTCCCCCTCTCTGGGGCCAACGTCCTGACTTTC.

This chain uses TRBV15 with TRBJ2-2; D may be TRBD1 or TRBD2 (6 bases each). V lost 5 bases and J lost 3, with 19 bases in between. Germline V gene lookup returns CDR1 LNHNV and CDR2 YYDKDF (reference sequence). The CDR3 runs to 17 residues. The CDR3, as DNA: TGTGCCACCAGCGGCTACAGGGACTTTGGTGACACCGGGGAGCTGTTTTTT. This translates into CATSGYRDFGDTGELFF.